These 21 T cell receptor beta chains were all obtained from the same sample, sequenced in a study of T cells after yellow fever vaccination. TCRdb re-called the 5' RACE reads with MiXCR, one entry per CDR3 protein. The data contain about 130,000 distinct CDR3 sequences, approximately 8.4% of them singletons. The sequences come from CD8+ T cells sorted from PBMCs, collected on the day of the yellow fever booster vaccination. Source of these receptors: a man between 18 and 35 years old who received the YFV17D yellow fever vaccine.

This clonotype has just a few counts. One end of the junction is discordant with germline, which a read error may explain. V usage is TRBV11-1 and J usage is TRBJ2-2, with D possibly matching TRBD2 (6 bases). The CDR3 totals 16 residues. The germline gives CDR1 SGHAT, CDR2 FQDESV (reference sequence). The CDR3 reads CASSLPGGRSTGELIF. CDR3 sequence (DNA): TGTGCCAGCAGCTTACCCGGGGGTCGTAGCACCGGGGAGCTGATTTTT.

In its sample, this clonotype was seen a few times. The chain links TRBV24-1 to TRBJ2-3, with 11 bases fitting TRBD1. Germline-derived CDR1 and CDR2 are KGHDR and SFDVKD. The CDR3 extends over 18 amino acids. The trim removed 5 bases at V and 4 bases at J, leaving 13 bases unmatched. DNA of the CDR3: TGTGCCACCAGTGTCGCAGACGGACAGGGGGCTGAGTCAGATACGCAGTATTTT. It is translated as CATSVADGQGAESDTQYF.

This clonotype was counted ten times or more. V and J are TRBV7-9 and TRBJ1-5; weak D call: TRBD1 (5 bases). V shed 6 bases and J shed 7 bases, with 10 bases lying between them. The germline V gene encodes CDR1 SEHNR and CDR2 FQNEAQ (reference sequence). There are 12 residues in the CDR3. CDR3 protein: CASSSGTQPQHF. DNA for the CDR3: TGTGCCAGCAGTTCAGGGACCCAGCCCCAGCATTTT.

This clonotype was seen more than once but under ten times. In DNA form, the CDR3 reads TGTGCCAGCAACCCGACCGATTTGGACAGGGGGGCTGGAGCTTTCTTT. Translation: CASNPTDLDRGAGAFF. The chain combines TRBV11-2 with TRBJ1-1; 10 bases agree with TRBD1. Germline CDR1 is SGHAT and CDR2 is FQNNGV. V gave up 7 bases and J gave up 10 bases; unmatched junction bases: 18. The CDR3 totals 16 residues. Looking up the rest from reference TRBV11-2 and TRBJ1-1 gives the full variable domain: EAGVAQSPRYKIIEKRQSVAFWCNPISGHATLYWYQQILGQGPKLLIQFQNNGVVDDSQLPKDRFSAERLKGVDSTLKIQPAKLEDSAVYLCASNPTDLDRGAGAFFGQGTRLTVV.

The J gene is TRBJ2-3, the V gene TRBV5-4, with 8 bases matching TRBD2. The CDR3 totals 15 residues. Trimming at V came to 5 bases and at J to 7 bases, leaving 12 bases not matched to a gene. Per germline, CDR1 SGHNT and CDR2 YYREEE (reference sequence). The CDR3: CASRPGGGTGHTQYF. The CDR3, as DNA: TGTGCCAGCAGACCCGGCGGGGGGACGGGACATACGCAGTATTTT.

This clonotype showed up just a few times. The V gene is TRBV19, the J gene TRBJ2-7; no clear D gene. Germline CDR1 is LNHDA and CDR2 is SQIVND (reference sequence). V lost 1 base and J lost 4, with 8 bases in between. The CDR3 runs to 13 residues. CDR3 sequence: CASSIALGYEQYF. CDR3 coding DNA: TGTGCCAGTAGTATAGCCTTAGGGTACGAGCAGTACTTC.

The chain is built from TRBV12-3 or TRBV12-4 and TRBJ2-5; 13 positions match TRBD2. The trim removed 5 bases at V and 2 bases at J, leaving 5 bases unmatched. The CDR3 has 16 residues. The CDR3 DNA reads TGTGCCAGCAGTGGGACTAGCGGGGTTGAACAAGAGACCCAGTACTTC. It encodes CASSGTSGVEQETQYF.

The chain joins TRBV4-2 to TRBJ1-1, with a possible D match to TRBD1 (5 bases). CDR1 is LGHNA and CDR2 is YNFKEQ in the germline V gene. CDR3 length equals 16 residues. V was shortened by 0 bases and J by 5 bases, with 16 bases between the two germline ends. The CDR3 DNA reads as TGTGCCAGCAGCCAAGATGGGGACGGGGTTGGTACTGAAGCTTTCTTT. This gives the protein CASSQDGDGVGTEAFF.

CDR3 coding DNA: TGCGCCAGCAGCCAAGCTGAATCGCCGGGCACTGAAGCTTTCTTT. It yields the protein CASSQAESPGTEAFF. The V gene is TRBV4-1, the J gene TRBJ1-1, with D hard to call. Trimming shortened V by 1 base and J by 4 bases, and 13 bases separated the two germline ends. Germline-derived CDR1 and CDR2 are MGHRA and YSYEKL. This CDR3 has 15 amino acids.

The table lists this clonotype with many counts. V gene TRBV7-8 combines with J gene TRBJ2-5; no clear D gene. There are 15 residues in the CDR3. Germline loops: CDR1 SGHVS, CDR2 FQNEAQ. Trimming left V 6 bases short and J 5 bases short, with 19 bases between. CDR3 nucleotide sequence: TGTGCCAGCAGATATCCGGGCTCTTTAGGGGAGACCCAGTACTTC. It specifies CASRYPGSLGETQYF.

This clonotype was observed a handful of times. V and J are TRBV5-6 and TRBJ2-7, with D perhaps assigned TRBD1 or TRBD2 (5 bases each). The CDR3 spans 14 residues. Deletions cut 2 bases from V and 2 bases from J, with 11 bases between. Germline V gene data show CDR1 as SGHDT and CDR2 as YYEEEE. The CDR3, as DNA: TGTGCCAGCAGCTTTGACGGGGCGACCTACGAGCAGTACTTC. It yields the protein CASSFDGATYEQYF. Combining the CDR3 with reference TRBV5-6 and TRBJ2-7 gives the whole variable domain DAGVTQSPTHLIKTRGQQVTLRCSPKSGHDTVSWYQQALGQGPQFIFQYYEEEERQRGNFPDRFSGHQFPNYSSELNVNALLLGDSALYLCASSFDGATYEQYFGPGTRLTVT.

The V gene is TRBV7-9, the J gene TRBJ1-5; maybe TRBD1 (5 bases). The CDR3 extends over 15 amino acids. Germline V gene sequence: CDR1 SEHNR, CDR2 FQNEAQ (reference sequence). V dropped 3 bases and J dropped 0 bases, with 9 bases sitting between them. CDR3 loop: CASSFSGYSNQPQHF. DNA for the CDR3: TGTGCCAGCAGCTTTTCAGGGTATAGCAATCAGCCCCAGCATTTT.

This clonotype was seen more than once but under ten times. The chain recombines TRBV7-2 with TRBJ1-1; TRBD1 might be the D (6 bases). Germline assignment: CDR1 SGHTA and CDR2 FQGNSA. This CDR3 is 16 amino acids long. Trimming removed 6 bases at V and 0 bases at J, with 17 bases between. The CDR3 here is CASRNIPRQVNTEAFF. CDR3 in DNA: TGTGCCAGCAGAAATATCCCGCGACAGGTGAACACTGAAGCTTTCTTT.

This clonotype was seen a few times. The J gene is TRBJ2-7, the V gene TRBV21-1; TRBD1, as called in the table, went unchecked against the DNA. TRBV21-1 is flagged as a pseudogene. CDR3 size: 13 residues. For the CDR3, the DNA is TGTGCCAGCTACAGGGGCCATAGCGACGAGCAGTACTTC. Translated: CASYRGHSDEQYF.

The V gene is TRBV7-8, the J gene TRBJ1-2, with a possible D match to TRBD1 (5 bases). The CDR3 spans 16 residues. The germline V gene encodes CDR1 SGHVS and CDR2 FQNEAQ. Trimming stripped 5 bases from V and 0 bases from J, with 16 bases between. The chain's CDR3 is CASSLGQAWANYGYTF. In DNA, the CDR3 is TGTGCCAGCAGCCTCGGACAAGCCTGGGCTAACTATGGCTACACCTTC.

This clonotype was found many times. V and J are TRBV4-3 and TRBJ2-3; D is perhaps TRBD1 (5 bases). The germline CDR1 and CDR2 sequences are LGHNA and YSLEER. The CDR3 length is 14 residues. The V and J ends lost 4 bases and 4 bases respectively, with 12 bases between them. CDR3 residues: CASSRYSGPDTQYF. CDR3 nucleotide sequence: TGCGCCAGCAGCCGGTACTCAGGGCCAGATACGCAGTATTTT.

V and J are TRBV19 and TRBJ2-3; TRBD2 matches at 16 bases. Germline V gene sequence: CDR1 LNHDA, CDR2 SQIVND (reference sequence). Losses at the gene ends were 5 bases for V and 7 bases for J; bases not matched to a gene: 6. The CDR3 contains 16 residues. CDR3 sequence: CASSVGLAGGDYTQYF. The CDR3 region has the DNA TGTGCCAGTAGTGTGGGACTAGCGGGGGGGGATTATACGCAGTATTTT.

This chain links TRBV4-3 with TRBJ1-2; 7 bases fit TRBD1. Germline CDR1 LGHNA, CDR2 YSLEER. V shed 4 bases and J 5 bases; nucleotides not matched to a gene: 16. The CDR3 is made up of 17 amino acids. CDR3 sequence: CASSPETTGNGVYGYTF. CDR3 in DNA: TGCGCCAGCAGCCCAGAAACGACAGGGAACGGTGTTTATGGCTACACCTTC.

This clonotype has only a few counts. V and J are TRBV2 and TRBJ2-6; the D is unclear. This CDR3 comprises 14 residues. Looked up from germline, CDR1 is SNHLY and CDR2 is FYNNEI. The V and J ends lost 7 bases and 3 bases respectively, with 10 bases between them. CDR3 loop: CASTVPVGANVLTF. CDR3 nucleotide sequence: TGTGCCAGCACGGTCCCAGTTGGGGCCAACGTCCTGACTTTC.

The rearrangement links TRBV5-1 to TRBJ1-1; no reliable D call. CDR3 length: 15 amino acids. Germline V lookup: CDR1 SGHRS, CDR2 YFSETQ. The V and J ends lost 1 base and 1 base respectively, with 11 bases between them. The chain's CDR3 is CASSLSNTQNTEAFF. CDR3 DNA sequence: TGCGCCAGCAGCTTGAGCAATACCCAGAACACTGAAGCTTTCTTT.

This clonotype has at least ten counts. The chain recombines TRBV25-1 with TRBJ2-7; D uncertain. V shed 7 bases and J shed 1 base, with 17 bases lying between them. This CDR3 region has 15 residues. The germline CDR1 and CDR2 sequences are MGHDK and SYGVNS. DNA of the CDR3: TGTGCCAGCATCCGGTTCATCAATCCATCCTACGAGCAGTACGTC. This sequence encodes CASIRFINPSYEQYV.